Sequencing of this T cell receptor beta chain was carried out in a study of blood T cells in healthy people across ages. Study background: Template switching captured about one barcoded beta molecule per two T cells.

Study-wide points: Diversity of TCR beta correlated strongly with naive T cell percentage. CMV infection status of these donors was not known.

Alongside a J-beta primer mix, a sample-barcoded 5' primer served in a second PCR lasting roughly 6 to 11 cycles. TCRdb recomputed calls from the 5' RACE reads with MiXCR, one row per CDR3 protein. Of some 780,000 distinct CDR3 sequences in the sample, around three fifths were seen once. Germline CDR1 and CDR2: MGHRA and YSYEKL. The CDR3 sequence is 16 residues long. V lost 3 bases, J lost 0 bases, and 5 bases stayed unmatched. This clonotype was seen repeatedly, ten times or more. No antigen is known for it. V and J are TRBV4-1 and TRBJ2-1, with TRBD2 matching over 7 bases. Sequencing input: blood. This receptor was obtained from a man aged 40-49 years in good health. The CDR3 reads CASSHITSVSYNEQFF. The DNA of the CDR3 is TGCGCCAGCAGCCATATTACTAGCGTCTCCTACAATGAGCAGTTCTTC.